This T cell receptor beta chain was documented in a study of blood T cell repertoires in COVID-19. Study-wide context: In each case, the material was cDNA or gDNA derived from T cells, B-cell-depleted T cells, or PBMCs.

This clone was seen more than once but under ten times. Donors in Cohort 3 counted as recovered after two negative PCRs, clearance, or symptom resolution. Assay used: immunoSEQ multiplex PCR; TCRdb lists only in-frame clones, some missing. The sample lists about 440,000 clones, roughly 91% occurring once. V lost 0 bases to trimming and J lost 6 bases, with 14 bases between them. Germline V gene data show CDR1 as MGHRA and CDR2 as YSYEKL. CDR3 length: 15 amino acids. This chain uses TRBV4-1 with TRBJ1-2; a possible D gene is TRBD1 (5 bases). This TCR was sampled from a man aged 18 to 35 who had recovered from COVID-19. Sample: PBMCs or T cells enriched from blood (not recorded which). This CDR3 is CASSQDRGIGHGYTF. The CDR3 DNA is TGCGCCAGCAGCCAAGATCGGGGGATAGGGCATGGCTACACCTTC.